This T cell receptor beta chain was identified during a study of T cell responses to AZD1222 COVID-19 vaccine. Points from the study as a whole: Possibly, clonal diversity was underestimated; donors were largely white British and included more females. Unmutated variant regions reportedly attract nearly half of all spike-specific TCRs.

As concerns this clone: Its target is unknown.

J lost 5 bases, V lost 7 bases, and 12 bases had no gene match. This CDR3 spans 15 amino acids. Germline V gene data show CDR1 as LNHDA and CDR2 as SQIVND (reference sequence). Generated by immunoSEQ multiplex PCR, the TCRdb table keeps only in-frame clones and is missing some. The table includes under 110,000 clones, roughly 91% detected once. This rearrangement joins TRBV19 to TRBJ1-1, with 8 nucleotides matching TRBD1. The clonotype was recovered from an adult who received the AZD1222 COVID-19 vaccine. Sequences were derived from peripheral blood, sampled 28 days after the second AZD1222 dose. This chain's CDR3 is CASIFLAGGETEAFF. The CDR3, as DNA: TGTGCCAGTATTTTTTTGGCAGGGGGCGAGACTGAAGCTTTCTTT.